Listed here is a single T cell receptor beta chain. What it recognizes is unknown. V gave up 4 bases and J gave up 2 bases, with 20 bases separating them. The length of the CDR3 is 17 residues. The germline V gene encodes CDR1 MDHEN and CDR2 SYDVKM. The record originates from a study of T cell repertoires in cytomegalovirus infection. At the level of the study: Both CMV infection and a matching HLA type were indicated by public TCR beta signatures.

TCRdb called the reads again in MiXCR, with one record for every CDR3 protein. The repertoire includes approximately 750,000 distinct CDR3 sequences, 35% of them detected once, and 2.8% sits in the top ten. Study conclusions and caveats: Clonotypes of TCR beta that were HLA-C-restricted and CMV-specific dominated the ex vivo response. Identification of carriers of CMV plus the relevant HLA was performed using cumulative public TCR beta family frequency.

The sequencing sample was made of PBMCs. This clonotype was sampled from a human donor in good health (CMV status not recorded). Some clones in this sample may be carry-over from other donors' samples. This chain links TRBV28 with TRBJ2-5; D is possibly TRBD2 (5 bases). In DNA, the CDR3 is TGTGCCAGCAGTTCCCTCGGGCGGGTGCGGGTGCAAGAGACCCAGTACTTC. It encodes CASSSLGRVRVQETQYF.